This TCR beta chain was captured in a study of cytomegalovirus exposure and HLA in healthy donors. Turning to the study itself: The roughly 120 validation repertoires matched the approximately 700 first-cohort repertoires in platform, a later analysis reported. Whole-study findings and limits: Reports credit the classifier with highly specific, highly sensitive diagnosis of cytomegalovirus status.

The ends lost 2 bases at V and 2 bases at J; junction bases unmatched: 1. Germline CDR1 reads KGHSH; CDR2 reads LQKENI. The CDR3 contains 16 residues. As concerns this clone: Its specificity is unknown.

Sequencing used immunoSEQ multiplex PCR; TCRdb keeps in-frame clones, though not all of them. The sample lists 250,000 to 350,000 clones; roughly 88% were seen once. The clonotype was recovered from a woman between 18 and 29 years old in good health and CMV-seronegative. Sequenced: PBMCs. V gene TRBV18 combines with J gene TRBJ2-6; 9 bases agree with TRBD1. In nucleotides, the CDR3 is TGTGCCAGCTCACCAGGGACAGGGACTGGGGCCAACGTCCTGACTTTC. It encodes CASSPGTGTGANVLTF.